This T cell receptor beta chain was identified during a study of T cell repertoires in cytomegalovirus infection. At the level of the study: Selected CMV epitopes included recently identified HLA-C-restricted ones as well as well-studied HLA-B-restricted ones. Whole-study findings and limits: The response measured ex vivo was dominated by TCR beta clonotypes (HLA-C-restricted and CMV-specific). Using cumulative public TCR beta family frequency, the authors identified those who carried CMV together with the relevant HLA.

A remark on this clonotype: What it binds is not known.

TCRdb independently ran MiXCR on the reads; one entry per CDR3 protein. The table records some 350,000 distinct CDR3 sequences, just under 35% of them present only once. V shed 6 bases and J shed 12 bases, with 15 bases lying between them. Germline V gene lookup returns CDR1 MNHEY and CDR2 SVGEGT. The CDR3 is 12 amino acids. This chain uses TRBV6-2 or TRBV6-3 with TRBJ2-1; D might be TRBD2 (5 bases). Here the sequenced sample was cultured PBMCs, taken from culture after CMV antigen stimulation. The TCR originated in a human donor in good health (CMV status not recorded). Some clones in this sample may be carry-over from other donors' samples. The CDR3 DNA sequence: TGTGCCAGCAGCGATCCGGACTTAGGGCAGTTCTTC. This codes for CASSDPDLGQFF.